The 24 T cell receptor beta chains below come from one sample, sequenced in a study of blood T cell repertoires in COVID-19. Here immunoSEQ multiplex PCR was the method, and the copy in TCRdb shows in-frame clones only, minus some. This repertoire shows approximately 300,000 clones, 70% to 90% found once; its top ten account for less than 6%. Input material: PBMCs or T cells enriched from blood (not recorded which). These receptors originate from a woman aged 30 to 39 who had recovered from COVID-19.

V is TRBV19 and J is TRBJ2-7, with 9 bases matching TRBD1. This CDR3 spans 14 amino acids. V lost 2 bases and J lost 5; bases outside the gene matches: 4. The germline V gene has CDR1 LNHDA and CDR2 SQIVND (reference sequence). DNA of the CDR3: TGTGCCAGTAGTATAAACAGGGGGCAACACGAGCAGTACTTC. It codes for CASSINRGQHEQYF.

V gene TRBV12-3 or TRBV12-4 combines with J gene TRBJ1-2; possible D gene TRBD1, 5 bases. V lost 6 bases and J 2 bases, leaving 10 bases between the germline ends. The CDR3 is 13 residues long. The CDR3: CASRAQVNYGYTF. In nucleotides, the CDR3 is TGTGCCAGCAGAGCACAGGTCAACTATGGCTACACCTTC.

The gene calls are TRBV14 and TRBJ1-2; TRBD1 matches 7 bases. Trimming took 5 bases from V and 7 from J; bases not matched to a gene: 10. This CDR3 is built from 14 residues. Germline-derived CDR1 and CDR2 are SGHDN and FVKESK. CDR3 in DNA: TGTGCCAGCAGCTCCCGACAGGGTGGTCTTGGCTACACCTTC. Protein: CASSSRQGGLGYTF.

This clone occurred a few times. The rearrangement links TRBV25-1 to TRBJ1-5; D remains ambiguous. Germline values: CDR1 MGHDK, CDR2 SYGVNS. The CDR3 covers 12 residues. Trimming left V 3 bases short and J 5 bases short, with 5 bases between. CDR3 protein: CASSDSYQPQHF. The CDR3 DNA is TGTGCCAGCAGTGATTCGTATCAGCCCCAGCATTTT. The full variable domain, completed using reference TRBV25-1 and TRBJ1-5, is EADIYQTPRYLVIGTGKKITLECSQTMGHDKMYWYQQDPGMELHLIHYSYGVNSTEKGDLSSESTVSRIRTEHFPLTLESARPSHTSQYLCASSDSYQPQHFGDGTRLSIL.

The chain is built from TRBV19 and TRBJ2-7; D possibly corresponds to TRBD1 (5 bases). The CDR3 spans 15 residues. Germline values: CDR1 LNHDA, CDR2 SQIVND (reference sequence). The V end was cut by 5 bases, the J end by 2 bases, with 16 bases between. The CDR3 DNA reads as TGTGCCAGTAGTCAAGGAAGACAGTTTGCCTACGAGCAGTACTTC. Its protein product is CASSQGRQFAYEQYF.

The CDR3 spells CAWSIGTGGPTDTQYF. CDR3 in DNA: TGTGCCTGGAGTATAGGGACGGGGGGCCCAACAGATACGCAGTATTTT. This chain uses TRBV30 with TRBJ2-3; a possible D gene is TRBD2 (7 bases). Germline values: CDR1 GTSNPN, CDR2 SVGIG (reference sequence). The CDR3 loop spans 16 amino acids. V was shortened by 2 bases and J by 3 bases, with 18 bases between the two germline ends.

The V gene is TRBV3-1 (or the pseudogene TRBV3-2), the J gene TRBJ1-2; D gene uncertain. The CDR3 contains 15 residues. The germline V gene has CDR1 LGHDT and CDR2 YNNKEL (reference sequence). Trimming cost V 0 bases and J 5 bases, with 13 bases left between them. CDR3: CASSQDARVGYGYTF. The CDR3 DNA follows: TGTGCCAGCAGCCAAGATGCCCGCGTCGGGTATGGCTACACCTTC.

CDR3 in amino acids: CASSLAGTGGSPLHF. Here the CDR3 DNA reads TGTGCCAGCAGCTTAGCCGGGACAGGGGGCTCACCCCTCCACTTT. V gene TRBV7-9 combines with J gene TRBJ1-6; 12 bases are shared with TRBD1. J lost 10 bases, V lost 0 bases, and 1 base had no gene match. CDR1 and CDR2 from the germline V gene are SEHNR and FQNEAQ (reference sequence). CDR3 size: 15 residues.

The V gene is TRBV7-3, the J gene TRBJ1-5; a possible D gene is TRBD1 (6 bases). Per germline, CDR1 SGHTA and CDR2 FQGTGA. V dropped 6 bases and J dropped 6 bases, with 15 bases sitting between them. The CDR3 totals 14 residues. The DNA of the CDR3 is TGTGCCAGCAGTCTCACAGGGTCGGTTCAGCCCCAGCATTTT. Translated: CASSLTGSVQPQHF.

The table lists this clone with a count of one. This chain uses TRBV19 with TRBJ2-1; 10 nucleotides line up with TRBD2. The length of the CDR3 is 15 residues. Germline-derived CDR1 and CDR2 are LNHDA and SQIVND (reference sequence). V dropped 4 bases and J dropped 6; count of bases not matched to a gene: 6. Here the CDR3 DNA reads TGTGCCAGTAGTACTGCTAGCGGGGGACTCAATGAGCAGTTCTTC. It yields the protein CASSTASGGLNEQFF. Together with reference TRBV19 and TRBJ2-1, the CDR3 gives the full variable domain: DGGITQSPKYLFRKEGQNVTLSCEQNLNHDAMYWYRQDPGQGLRLIYYSQIVNDFQKGDIAEGYSVSREKKESFPLTVTSAQKNPTAFYLCASSTASGGLNEQFFGPGTRLTVL.

This chain joins TRBV30 and TRBJ1-3; the match to TRBD1 covers 9 bases. CDR3 length: 12 amino acids. V was clipped by 8 bases and J by 4 bases; unmatched bases: 3. Per the germline V gene, CDR1 is GTSNPN and CDR2 is SVGIG (reference sequence). The CDR3: CAATGGGNTIYF. CDR3 in DNA: TGTGCCGCCACAGGGGGCGGAAACACCATATATTTT.

The chain uses TRBV3-1 (or the pseudogene TRBV3-2) and TRBJ1-4; D uncertain. V lost 1 base and J lost 7, with 10 bases in between. The CDR3 spans 14 residues. From germline, CDR1 is LGHDT and CDR2 YNNKEL (reference sequence). CDR3 residues: CASSQGGVTEKLFF. CDR3 in DNA: TGTGCCAGCAGCCAAGGCGGAGTGACTGAAAAACTGTTTTTT.

This chain uses TRBV7-8 with TRBJ1-3, with D tentatively TRBD1 (5 bases). Germline CDR1 reads SGHVS; CDR2 reads FQNEAQ. The CDR3 is 15 amino acids. V lost 0 bases and J 4 bases, leaving 10 bases between the germline ends. CDR3 sequence (DNA): TGTGCCAGCAGCTTAGCGGGGCTTGGAGGAAACACCATATATTTT. Protein product: CASSLAGLGGNTIYF.

The chain links TRBV27 to TRBJ1-2; D may be TRBD1 (6 bases). Germline CDR1 and CDR2: MNHEY and SMNVEV (reference sequence). CDR3 length equals 15 residues. The V gene lost 3 bases and the J gene lost 7 bases, with 18 bases spanning the gap. DNA of the CDR3: TGTGCCAGCAGTTTGGTGACAGGTCCGGTCGGTGGCTACACCTTC. It codes for CASSLVTGPVGGYTF.

This rearrangement joins TRBV10-2 to TRBJ2-1, with 12 bases fitting TRBD1. The germline CDR1 and CDR2 sequences are WSHSY and SAAADI. The V and J ends lost 8 bases and 5 bases, in that order; junction bases with no gene match: 10. This CDR3 spans 16 amino acids. The CDR3 loop reads CASGNRDRGPHNEQFF. DNA for the CDR3: TGCGCCAGCGGAAACCGGGACAGGGGGCCTCACAATGAGCAGTTCTTC.

This clone was seen only once. Compared with germline, one end of the junction differs, possibly owing to a read error. The CDR3 nucleotides read TGTGCCTGGAGCCAAGGGGGCCTTAAAGGCTTC. Translation: CAWSQGGLKGF. The chain carries TRBV30 and TRBJ2-7; the match to TRBD1 covers 7 bases. This CDR3 is 11 amino acids long. CDR1 is GTSNPN and CDR2 is SVGIG in the germline V gene (reference sequence).

This sequence joins TRBV6-2 or TRBV6-3 and TRBJ2-2; a possible D gene is TRBD1 (5 bases). This CDR3 has 16 amino acids. Germline V gene data show CDR1 as MNHEY and CDR2 as SVGEGT. V lost 0 bases and J lost 5, with 13 bases in between. The CDR3 sequence is CASSYSPGFGTGELFF. The DNA for the CDR3 is TGTGCCAGCAGTTACTCACCAGGGTTTGGTACCGGGGAGCTGTTTTTT.

This chain joins TRBV5-1 and TRBJ1-2, with 7 bases lining up with TRBD1. The germline V gene encodes CDR1 SGHRS and CDR2 YFSETQ. The CDR3 extends over 13 amino acids. V trimming: 2 bases; J trimming: 7 bases; junction bases outside the gene matches: 5. The CDR3 loop reads CASSFEGASGYTF. The CDR3 DNA follows: TGCGCCAGCAGCTTCGAGGGGGCATCTGGCTACACCTTC. Full variable domain (missing parts from reference TRBV5-1 and TRBJ1-2): KAGVTQTPRYLIKTRGQQVTLSCSPISGHRSVSWYQQTPGQGLQFLFEYFSETQRNKGNFPGRFSGRQFSNSRSEMNVSTLELGDSALYLCASSFEGASGYTFGSGTRLTVV.

The chain combines TRBV2 with TRBJ1-2; D possibly corresponds to TRBD1 (5 bases). The CDR3 extends over 13 amino acids. Trimming stripped 3 bases from V and 4 bases from J, with 9 bases between. Germline assignment: CDR1 SNHLY and CDR2 FYNNEI. Here the CDR3 DNA reads TGTGCCAGCAGTGATTTGGGGGGCTATGGCTACACCTTC. As protein: CASSDLGGYGYTF.

The V gene is TRBV30, the J gene TRBJ1-5; the D is unclear. CDR3 length: 12 residues. Looked up from germline, CDR1 is GTSNPN and CDR2 is SVGIG (reference sequence). Trimming removed 2 bases from V and 7 bases from J, with 9 bases in between. The CDR3 DNA reads TGTGCCTGGAGTCGCGGCGGGCAGCCCCAGCATTTT. Protein product: CAWSRGGQPQHF.

The chain joins TRBV19 to TRBJ1-1; D unresolved. The CDR3 spans 16 residues. Germline CDR1 and CDR2: LNHDA and SQIVND (reference sequence). V was cut by 7 bases and J by 4 bases, with 22 bases left in between. The CDR3 is CASISLGKGLSTEAFF. The CDR3 region has the DNA TGTGCCAGTATCTCCCTCGGGAAGGGATTGAGCACTGAAGCTTTCTTT. Full variable domain (outside the CDR3, taken from reference TRBV19 and TRBJ1-1): DGGITQSPKYLFRKEGQNVTLSCEQNLNHDAMYWYRQDPGQGLRLIYYSQIVNDFQKGDIAEGYSVSREKKESFPLTVTSAQKNPTAFYLCASISLGKGLSTEAFFGQGTRLTVV.

The CDR3 spells CASSQGLSDTQYF. The CDR3 nucleotides are TGTGCCAGCAGCCAAGGACTCTCAGATACGCAGTATTTT. The chain employs TRBV3-1 (or the pseudogene TRBV3-2) and TRBJ2-3; no firm D call. Trimming shortened V by 1 base and J by 4 bases, and 6 bases separated the two germline ends. CDR1 and CDR2 (germline): LGHDT, YNNKEL (reference sequence). CDR3 length equals 13 residues.

This clone has only a few counts. The CDR3 sequence: CASSLPQVYGYTF. As DNA, the CDR3 is TGTGCCAGCAGCTTACCACAGGTCTATGGCTACACCTTC. The chain employs TRBV7-9 and TRBJ1-2; possibly TRBD1 for D (5 bases). V lost 2 bases, J lost 4 bases, and 8 bases lay in between. Per the germline V gene, CDR1 is SEHNR and CDR2 is FQNEAQ (reference sequence). The CDR3 loop spans 13 amino acids.

V gene TRBV29-1 combines with J gene TRBJ2-7; maybe TRBD2 (6 bases). This CDR3 region has 12 residues. V was trimmed by 2 bases and J by 4 bases, leaving 9 bases between them. Germline V lookup: CDR1 SQVTM, CDR2 ANQGSEA. CDR3 sequence reads: CSVELAGYEQYF. The CDR3 nucleotides are TGCAGCGTTGAATTGGCGGGATACGAGCAGTACTTC.